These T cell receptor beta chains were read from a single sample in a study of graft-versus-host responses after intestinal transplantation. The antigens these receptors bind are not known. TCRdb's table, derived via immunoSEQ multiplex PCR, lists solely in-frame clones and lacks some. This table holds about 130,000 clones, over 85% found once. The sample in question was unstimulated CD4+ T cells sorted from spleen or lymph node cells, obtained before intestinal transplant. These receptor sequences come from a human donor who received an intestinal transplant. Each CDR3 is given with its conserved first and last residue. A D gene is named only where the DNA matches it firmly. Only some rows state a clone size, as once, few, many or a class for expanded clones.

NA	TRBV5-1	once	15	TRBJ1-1	CASSLEGLANTEAFF	TGCGCCAGCAGCTTGGAGGGTCTGGCGAACACTGAAGCTTTCTTT
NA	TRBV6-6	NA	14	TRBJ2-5	CASSYSRLSVTQYF	TGTGCCAGCAGTTACTCCCGACTCAGCGTGACCCAGTACTTC
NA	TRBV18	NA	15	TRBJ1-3	CASSPPASRGNTIYF	TGTGCCAGCTCACCACCCGCGAGCAGGGGAAACACCATATATTTT
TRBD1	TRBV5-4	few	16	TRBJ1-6	CASSPGGQGANSPLHF	TGTGCCAGCAGCCCCGGTGGGCAGGGGGCTAATTCACCCCTCCACTTT
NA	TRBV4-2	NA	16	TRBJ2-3	CASSPQRTYGTDTQYF	TGTGCCAGCAGCCCTCAGCGGACATACGGCACAGATACGCAGTATTTT
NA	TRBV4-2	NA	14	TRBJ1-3	CASSQLGAGNTIYF	TGTGCCAGCAGCCAATTGGGAGCTGGAAACACCATATATTTT
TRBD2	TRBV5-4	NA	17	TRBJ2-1	CASSTGLAGEAYNEQFF	TGTGCCAGCAGCACGGGACTAGCGGGGGAAGCCTACAATGAGCAGTTCTTC
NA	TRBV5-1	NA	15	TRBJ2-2	CASSQRVGVTGELFF	TGCGCCAGCAGCCAGAGGGTCGGGGTTACCGGGGAGCTGTTTTTT
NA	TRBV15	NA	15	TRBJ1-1	CATSRVGLSNTEAFF	TGTGCCACCAGCAGAGTGGGACTGTCGAACACTGAAGCTTTCTTT
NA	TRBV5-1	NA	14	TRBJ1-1	CASSVTGPAGGAFF	TGCGCCAGCAGCGTCACAGGGCCCGCGGGGGGAGCTTTCTTT
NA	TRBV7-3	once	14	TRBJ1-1	CASSLKGADTEAFF	TGTGCCAGCAGCTTAAAAGGGGCGGACACTGAAGCTTTCTTT
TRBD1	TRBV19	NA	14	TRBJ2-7	CASSTSGQGYEQYF	TGTGCCAGTAGTACGTCGGGACAGGGCTACGAGCAGTACTTC
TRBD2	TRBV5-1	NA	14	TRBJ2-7	CASSFGGARNEQYF	TGCGCCAGCAGCTTCGGGGGGGCTCGGAACGAGCAGTACTTC
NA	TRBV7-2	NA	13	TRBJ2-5	CASSLAARETQYF	TGTGCCAGCAGCTTAGCCGCGCGGGAGACCCAGTACTTC
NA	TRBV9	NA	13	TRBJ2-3	CASSSSRWDTQYF	TGTGCCAGCAGCTCTTCACGGTGGGATACGCAGTATTTT
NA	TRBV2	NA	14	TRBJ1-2	CASSEKRLYYGYTF	TGTGCCAGCAGTGAGAAACGTCTATACTATGGCTACACCTTC
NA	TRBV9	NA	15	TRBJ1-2	CASSSRPGTDYGYTF	TGTGCCAGCAGCTCCCGACCGGGGACGGACTATGGCTACACCTTC
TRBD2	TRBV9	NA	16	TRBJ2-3	CASSFGLAGATDTQYF	TGTGCCAGCAGCTTCGGACTAGCGGGGGCCACAGATACGCAGTATTTT
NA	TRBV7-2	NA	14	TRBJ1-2	CASSLLNSWTGYTF	TGTGCCAGCAGCTTATTGAATAGTTGGACCGGCTACACCTTC
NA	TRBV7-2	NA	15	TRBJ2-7	CASSLAPDRLYEQYF	TGTGCCAGCAGCTTAGCGCCGGACAGACTCTACGAGCAGTACTTC
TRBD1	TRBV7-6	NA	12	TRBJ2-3	CASSYRGDTQYF	TGTGCCAGCAGCTACAGGGGGGATACGCAGTATTTT
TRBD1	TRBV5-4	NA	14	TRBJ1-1	CASSKDREATEAFF	TGTGCCAGCAGCAAGGACAGGGAGGCAACTGAAGCTTTCTTT
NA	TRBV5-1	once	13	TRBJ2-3	CASTSAHTDTQYF	TGCGCCAGCACTTCCGCGCACACAGATACGCAGTATTTT
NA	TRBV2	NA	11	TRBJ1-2	CASSRADGYTF	TGTGCCAGCAGCAGGGCTGATGGCTACACCTTC
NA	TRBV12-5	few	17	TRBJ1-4	CASGLVLGTATNEKLFF	TGTGCTAGTGGTTTGGTATTGGGTACCGCAACTAATGAAAAACTGTTTTTT
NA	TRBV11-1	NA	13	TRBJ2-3	CASSLGSTDTQYF	TGTGCCAGCAGCTTGGGCAGCACAGATACGCAGTATTTT
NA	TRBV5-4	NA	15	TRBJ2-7	CASSLDPPSSYEQYF	TGTGCCAGCAGCTTGGACCCACCCAGCTCCTACGAGCAGTACTTC
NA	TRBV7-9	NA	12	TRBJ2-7	CASSSGTLQQYF	TGTGCCAGCAGCTCGGGGACTCTACAGCAGTACTTC
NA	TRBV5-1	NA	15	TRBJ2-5	CASSPSRGDQETQYF	TGCGCCAGCAGCCCCAGCCGCGGGGACCAAGAGACCCAGTACTTC
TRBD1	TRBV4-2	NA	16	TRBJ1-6	CASRGPGQGINSPLHF	TGTGCCAGCAGGGGCCCGGGACAGGGAATTAATTCACCCCTCCACTTT
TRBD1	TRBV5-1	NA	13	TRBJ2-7	CASSRDRVYEQYF	TGCGCCAGCAGTCGGGACAGGGTCTACGAGCAGTACTTC
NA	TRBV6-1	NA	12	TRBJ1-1	CASSQRERQAFF	TGTGCCAGCAGTCAGAGGGAACGGCAAGCTTTCTTT
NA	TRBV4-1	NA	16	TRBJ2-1	CASSQARSIRVREQFF	TGCGCCAGCAGCCAAGCTAGAAGTATAAGGGTACGTGAGCAGTTCTTC
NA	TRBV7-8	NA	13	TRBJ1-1	CASSFNRGTEAFF	TGTGCCAGCAGCTTTAACCGGGGGACTGAAGCTTTCTTT
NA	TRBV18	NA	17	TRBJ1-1	CASSPRIPGLGNTEAFF	TGTGCCAGCTCACCACGTATCCCTGGACTGGGGAACACTGAAGCTTTCTTT
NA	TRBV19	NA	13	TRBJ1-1	CASSNTRGTEAFF	TGTGCCAGTAGTAATACGAGGGGCACTGAAGCTTTCTTT
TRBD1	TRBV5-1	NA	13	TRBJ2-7	CASSVGQPYEQYF	TGCGCCAGCAGCGTGGGACAGCCGTACGAGCAGTACTTC
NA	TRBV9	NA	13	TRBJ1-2	CASSPGEGYGYTF	TGTGCCAGCAGCCCTGGAGAAGGGTATGGCTACACCTTC
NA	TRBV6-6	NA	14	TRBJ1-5	CASTQVLSNQPQHF	TGTGCCAGCACCCAGGTCTTGAGCAATCAGCCCCAGCATTTT
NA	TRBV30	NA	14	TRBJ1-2	CAWSAGIANYGYTF	TGTGCCTGGTCCGCGGGGATAGCTAACTATGGCTACACCTTC
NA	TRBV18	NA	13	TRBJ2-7	CASSPGERYEQYF	TGTGCCAGCTCACCGGGGGAACGTTACGAGCAGTACTTC
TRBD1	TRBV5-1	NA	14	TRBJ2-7	CASSLRTGGHEQYF	TGCGCCAGCAGCTTGAGGACAGGGGGCCACGAGCAGTACTTC
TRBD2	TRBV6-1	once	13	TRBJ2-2	CATQTGGAGELFF	TGTGCCACTCAAACGGGGGGTGCCGGGGAGCTGTTTTTT
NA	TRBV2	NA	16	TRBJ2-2	CASYRDRASVTGELFF	TGTGCCAGCTACCGGGACCGGGCGTCGGTTACCGGGGAGCTGTTTTTT